The 18 T cell receptor gamma chains listed next were all sequenced from one sample in a study of Vδ1+ human thymocytes. Study-level results: In the thymus, TRG and TRD repertoires looked highly polyclonal with Gaussian CDR3 lengths.

RNA was extracted from the cells and then reverse transcribed. Pooled V-gene forward primers with one constant-region reverse primer generated the CDR3 amplicons by multiplex PCR. TCRdb re-called the multiplex PCR reads with CATT. The sample holds tens of thousands of gamma-chain clones; around 20% are singletons and the top ten take about 2%. These receptors lack a known antigen. The sequenced material came from Vdelta1+ gamma-delta thymocytes from the thymus. Subset specified: FACS-sorted CD3+ TCRalphabeta- TCRVdelta1+ TCRVdelta2- thymocytes. These receptors were taken from a girl in the first two years of life who had congenital heart surgery.

This chain links TRGV5 with TRGJ1 or TRGJ2. V gave up 3 bases and J gave up 2 bases; unmatched junction bases: 7. The CDR3 is 14 amino acids. Germline CDR1 VINAFY, CDR2 YDVSNSKD. The DNA of the CDR3 is TGTGCCACCTGGGACGGGGTGGATTATTATAAGAAACTCTTT. Translating gives CATWDGVDYYKKLF.

This chain joins TRGV3 and TRGJP2. This CDR3 is 12 amino acids long. Germline V gene lookup returns CDR1 VTNTFY and CDR2 YDVSTARD (reference sequence). The J segment lost 12 bases and the V segment lost 6 bases, leaving 10 bases of the junction unmatched. The CDR3 here is CATWTGVRIKTF. In DNA, the CDR3 is TGTGCCACCTGGACGGGGGTCAGGATCAAGACGTTT.

V usage is TRGV2 and J usage is TRGJ1 or TRGJ2. From germline, CDR1 is EGSNGY and CDR2 YDSYNSKV. This CDR3 contains 14 residues. V was pared by 2 bases and J by 6 bases, with 10 bases of the junction left unmatched. CDR3 nucleotides: TGTGCCACCTGGGACGAGCCAGGGTTTTATAAGAAACTCTTT. Translating gives CATWDEPGFYKKLF.

V is TRGV3 and J is TRGJP2. This CDR3 is built from 16 residues. The V and J ends lost 1 base and 1 base, in that order; junction bases with no gene match: 6. Per germline, CDR1 VTNTFY and CDR2 YDVSTARD (reference sequence). The CDR3 DNA is TGTGCCACCTGGGACAGTCCTCGTAGTAGTGATTGGATCAAGACGTTT. Its protein is CATWDSPRSSDWIKTF.

This clone was picked up a small number of times. This chain links TRGV9 with TRGJP2. The CDR3 contains 15 residues. Trimming took 2 bases from V and 5 from J; bases not matched to a gene: 8. Germline CDR1 reads GITISATS; CDR2 reads ISYDGTV (reference sequence). The DNA of the CDR3 is TGTGCCTTGTGGGAGGATGGAGGGAGTGATTGGATCAAGACGTTT. This codes for CALWEDGGSDWIKTF.

This sequence joins TRGV5 and TRGJ1 or TRGJ2. Looked up from germline, CDR1 is VINAFY and CDR2 is YDVSNSKD. The CDR3 is 14 amino acids. V shed 0 bases, J shed 8 bases, and the junction held 10 bases outside the gene matches. CDR3 loop: CATWDRLGRDKKLF. The CDR3 DNA reads TGTGCCACCTGGGACAGGCTGGGTAGAGATAAGAAACTCTTT.

Points on this clone: A read error may account for a junction end that differs from germline. The V gene is TRGV2, the J gene TRGJ1 or TRGJ2. This CDR3 has 18 amino acids. Germline CDR1 reads EGSNGY; CDR2 reads YDSYNSKV. Here the CDR3 DNA reads TGTGCCACCTGGGACGGGCTAAAACCCTACTCTGAGAATTATAAGACACTCTTT. It encodes CATWDGLKPYSENYKTLF.

The chain links TRGV9 to TRGJ1 or TRGJ2. The germline V gene has CDR1 GITISATS and CDR2 ISYDGTV (reference sequence). J lost 11 bases, V lost 3 bases, and 4 bases had no gene match. The CDR3 extends over 10 amino acids. CDR3 protein: CALWEPEKLF. The CDR3, as DNA: TGTGCCTTGTGGGAGCCTGAGAAACTCTTT.

In this sample, this clone turned up a few times. This chain uses TRGV2 with TRGJ1 or TRGJ2. The CDR3 is 12 residues long. The ends lost 2 bases at V and 7 bases at J; junction bases unmatched: 5. CDR1 and CDR2 (germline): EGSNGY, YDSYNSKV. CDR3 residues: CATWDVKYKKLF. CDR3 in DNA: TGTGCCACCTGGGACGTGAAATATAAGAAACTCTTT.

Points on this clone: Distinct nucleotide sequences in the sample also encode this CDR3. The chain couples TRGV2 to TRGJ1 or TRGJ2. The CDR3 runs 14 residues. V lost 1 base and J lost 7; bases outside the gene matches: 10. Germline CDR1 reads EGSNGY; CDR2 reads YDSYNSKV. The CDR3 region has the DNA TGTGCCACCTGGGACGGTCCCCTGGGGTATAAGAAACTCTTT. Protein product: CATWDGPLGYKKLF.

The chain recombines TRGV3 with TRGJ1 or TRGJ2. CDR1 is VTNTFY and CDR2 is YDVSTARD in the germline V gene (reference sequence). This CDR3 comprises 11 residues. The trim removed 2 bases at V and 12 bases at J, leaving 7 bases unmatched. The CDR3 sequence: CATWDIEGKLF. CDR3 nucleotide sequence: TGTGCCACCTGGGACATAGAAGGGAAACTCTTT.

This clone was detected a few times. In the same sample, other DNA sequences code for this CDR3. The chain uses TRGV5 and TRGJP1. The V gene end was trimmed by 1 base and the J gene end by 4 bases; junction bases not matched to a gene: 0. The CDR3 covers 13 residues. Germline CDR1 reads VINAFY; CDR2 reads YDVSNSKD. CDR3 in DNA: TGTGCCACCTGGGACAGCACTGGTTGGTTCAAGATATTT. Encoded protein: CATWDSTGWFKIF.

This clone was counted between two and nine times. The rearrangement links TRGV3 to TRGJ1 or TRGJ2. The germline V gene encodes CDR1 VTNTFY and CDR2 YDVSTARD (reference sequence). The V segment lost 0 bases and the J segment 8 bases; nucleotides outside the gene matches: 7. The CDR3 sequence is 13 residues long. The CDR3 coding sequence is TGTGCCACCTGGGACAGGCCTTACCATAAGAAACTCTTT. Protein product: CATWDRPYHKKLF.

The chain uses TRGV4 and TRGJ1 or TRGJ2. The CDR3 is made up of 15 amino acids. After removal of 0 bases from V and 7 bases from J, the junction contained 12 bases not matched to a gene. Germline V gene data show CDR1 as EGSTGY and CDR2 as YDSYTSSV. CDR3 bases: TGTGCCACCTGGGATGGGCCCGGGCTAGGGTATAAGAAACTCTTT. Its protein product is CATWDGPGLGYKKLF.

This clone came up a few times. This same CDR3 is encoded by further DNA sequences in the sample. This chain links TRGV2 with TRGJP2. Germline V CDR1 and CDR2: EGSNGY, YDSYNSKV. The CDR3 covers 12 residues. J gave up 12 bases and V 0 bases, and 4 bases lay outside the gene matches. CDR3 DNA sequence: TGTGCCACCTGGGACGGGCCGGGGATCAAGACGTTT. Protein product: CATWDGPGIKTF.

J is TRGJ1 or TRGJ2 and V is TRGV9. V was pared by 5 bases and J by 9 bases, with 7 bases of the junction left unmatched. The CDR3 length is 11 residues. Germline CDR1 and CDR2: GITISATS and ISYDGTV (reference sequence). The CDR3 region is CALWGRGKKLF. The CDR3 DNA sequence: TGTGCCTTGTGGGGGCGGGGTAAGAAACTCTTT.

Judged by abundance, this clone is medium-sized (0.01 to 0.1%). Other DNA sequences in the same sample also yield this CDR3. The J gene is TRGJ1 or TRGJ2, the V gene TRGV2. The V gene end was trimmed by 0 bases and the J gene end by 7 bases; junction bases not matched to a gene: 6. The CDR3 runs 13 residues. Germline V gives CDR1 EGSNGY, CDR2 YDSYNSKV. This chain's CDR3 is CATWDGPGYKKLF. Written as DNA, the CDR3 is TGTGCCACCTGGGACGGGCCGGGGTATAAGAAACTCTTT.

This clone was detected only a few times. The chain carries TRGV9 and TRGJ1 or TRGJ2. The junction had 7 bases not matched to a gene; V was cut back by 4 bases and J by 10 bases. This CDR3 has 11 amino acids. Germline assignment: CDR1 GITISATS and CDR2 ISYDGTV (reference sequence). The CDR3 region is CALWDPGKKLF. The CDR3 nucleotides are TGTGCCTTGTGGGACCCTGGGAAGAAACTCTTT.